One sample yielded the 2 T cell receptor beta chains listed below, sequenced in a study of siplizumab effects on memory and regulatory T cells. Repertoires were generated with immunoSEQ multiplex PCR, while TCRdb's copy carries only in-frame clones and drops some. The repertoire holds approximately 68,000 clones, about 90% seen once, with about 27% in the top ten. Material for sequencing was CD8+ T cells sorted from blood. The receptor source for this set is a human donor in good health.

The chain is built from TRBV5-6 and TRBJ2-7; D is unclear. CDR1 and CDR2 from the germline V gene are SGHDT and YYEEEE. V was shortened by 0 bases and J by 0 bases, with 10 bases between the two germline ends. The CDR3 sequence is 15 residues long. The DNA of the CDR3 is TGTGCCAGCAGCTTGGGTGCGGTAAGCTCCTACGAGCAGTACTTC. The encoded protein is CASSLGAVSSYEQYF.

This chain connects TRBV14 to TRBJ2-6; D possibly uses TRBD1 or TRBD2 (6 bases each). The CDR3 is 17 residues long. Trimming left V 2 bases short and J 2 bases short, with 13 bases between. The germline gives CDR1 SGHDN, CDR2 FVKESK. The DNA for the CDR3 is TGTGCCAGCAGCCAAACGGGGGCGCTGGCTGGGGCCAACGTCCTGACTTTC. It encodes CASSQTGALAGANVLTF.